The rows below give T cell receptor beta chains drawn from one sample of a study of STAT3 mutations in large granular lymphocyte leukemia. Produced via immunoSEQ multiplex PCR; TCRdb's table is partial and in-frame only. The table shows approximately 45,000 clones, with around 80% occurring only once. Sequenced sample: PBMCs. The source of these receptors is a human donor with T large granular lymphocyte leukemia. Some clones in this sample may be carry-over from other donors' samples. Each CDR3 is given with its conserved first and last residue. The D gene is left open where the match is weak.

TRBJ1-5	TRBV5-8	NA	CASSLYSSSNQPQHF	TGTGCCAGCAGCTTGTATTCGTCCAGCAATCAGCCCCAGCATTTT
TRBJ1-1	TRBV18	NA	CASSPPQGSDTEAFF	TGTGCCAGCTCACCTCCCCAGGGGAGCGACACTGAAGCTTTCTTT
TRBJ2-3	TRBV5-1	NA	CASSVGTAADTQYF	TGCGCCAGCAGCGTCGGGACGGCCGCCGATACGCAGTATTTT
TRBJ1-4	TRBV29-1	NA	CSVSSGGTNEKLFF	TGCAGCGTCTCTTCCGGGGGGACTAATGAAAAACTGTTTTTT
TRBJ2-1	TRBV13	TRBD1	CASRSSRLTGYNEQFF	TGTGCCAGCAGATCCTCTAGGTTGACAGGGTATAATGAGCAGTTCTTC
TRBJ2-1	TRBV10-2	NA	CASSDPPGLSNEQFF	TGCGCCAGCAGTGACCCGCCAGGGTTAAGCAATGAGCAGTTCTTC
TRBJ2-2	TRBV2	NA	CASKWGNTGELFF	TGTGCCAGCAAATGGGGGAACACCGGGGAGCTGTTTTTT
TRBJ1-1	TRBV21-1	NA	CASSAGGGHTEAFF	TGTGCCAGCAGCGCAGGGGGAGGGCACACTGAAGCTTTCTTT
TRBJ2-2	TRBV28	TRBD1	CASTSGGNTGELFF	TGTGCCAGCACCTCAGGGGGAAACACCGGGGAGCTGTTTTTT
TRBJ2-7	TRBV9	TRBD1	CASSLGTEGEQYF	TGTGCCAGCAGCCTTGGGACAGAAGGCGAGCAGTACTTC
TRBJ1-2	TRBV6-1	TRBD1	CASQPFRQGYGYTF	TGTGCCAGCCAACCTTTTCGACAGGGCTATGGCTACACCTTC
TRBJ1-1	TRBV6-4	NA	CASSVASNTEAFF	TGTGCCAGCAGTGTGGCCAGCAACACTGAAGCTTTCTTT
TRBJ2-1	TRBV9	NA	CASSEGTLGANEQFF	TGTGCCAGCAGCGAGGGTACATTGGGCGCCAATGAGCAGTTCTTC
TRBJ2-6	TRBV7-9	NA	CASSPWTERTNVLTF	TGTGCCAGCAGCCCATGGACAGAGCGGACCAACGTCCTGACTTTC
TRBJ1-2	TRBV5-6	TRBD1	CASSLGDRANYGYTF	TGTGCCAGCAGCTTGGGGGACAGAGCTAACTATGGCTACACCTTC
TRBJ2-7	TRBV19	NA	CASSPRSGEQYF	TGTGCCAGTAGTCCCCGGTCGGGCGAGCAGTACTTC
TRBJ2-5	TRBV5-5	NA	CASSLNPGIQETQYF	TGTGCCAGCAGCCTCAATCCAGGGATCCAAGAGACCCAGTACTTC
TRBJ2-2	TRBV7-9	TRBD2	CASTLAGSNTGELFF	TGTGCCAGCACATTAGCGGGTTCGAACACCGGGGAGCTGTTTTTT
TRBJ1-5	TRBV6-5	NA	CARHPDGANQPQHF	TGTGCCAGGCATCCCGACGGCGCGAATCAGCCCCAGCATTTT
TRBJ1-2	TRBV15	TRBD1	CATTVGQGLYGYTF	TGTGCCACCACCGTGGGACAGGGATTATATGGCTACACCTTC
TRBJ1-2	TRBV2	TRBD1	CASRGQGDYGYTF	TGTGCCAGCAGGGGACAGGGAGATTATGGCTACACCTTC